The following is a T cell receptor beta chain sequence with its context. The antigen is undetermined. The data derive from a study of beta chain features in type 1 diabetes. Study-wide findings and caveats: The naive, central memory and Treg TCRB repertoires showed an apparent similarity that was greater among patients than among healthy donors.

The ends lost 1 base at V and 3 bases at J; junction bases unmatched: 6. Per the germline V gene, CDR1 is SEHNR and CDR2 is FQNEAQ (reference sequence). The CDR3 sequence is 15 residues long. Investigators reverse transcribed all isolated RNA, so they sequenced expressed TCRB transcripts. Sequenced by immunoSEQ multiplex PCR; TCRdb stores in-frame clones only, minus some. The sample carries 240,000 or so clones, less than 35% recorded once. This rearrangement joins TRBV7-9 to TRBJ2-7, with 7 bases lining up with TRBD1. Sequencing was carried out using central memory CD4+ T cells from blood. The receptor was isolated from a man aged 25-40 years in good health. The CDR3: CASSLGTGKGYEQYF. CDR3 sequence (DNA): TGTGCCAGCAGCTTAGGGACAGGTAAAGGCTACGAGCAGTACTTC. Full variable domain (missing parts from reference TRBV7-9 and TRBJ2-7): DTGVSQNPRHKITKRGQNVTFRCDPISEHNRLYWYRQTLGQGPEFLTYFQNEAQLEKSRLLSDRFSAERPKGSFSTLEIQRTEQGDSAMYLCASSLGTGKGYEQYFGPGTRLTVT.